This T cell receptor beta chain is from a study of T cells in tumors after PD-1 blockade. The V end lost 2 bases, the J end lost 8 bases, and 21 bases lay between the germline ends. CDR1 is GTSNPN, CDR2 SVGIG, per germline (reference sequence). This CDR3 is built from 15 residues. Measured with immunoSEQ multiplex PCR; TCRdb has only the in-frame clones, and not every one. Altogether 55,000 to 65,000 clones are present, roughly 77% being singletons, with the ten largest covering about an eighth. The chain couples TRBV30 to TRBJ1-2; no clear D gene. The sequences come from PBMCs, collected before anti-PD-1 treatment. The sequence came from a human donor with basal cell carcinoma. The CDR3 region has the DNA TGTGCCTGGAGTCCAACGACGGCGAAGATAGGAGGCTACACCTTC. This gives the protein CAWSPTTAKIGGYTF. The complete variable domain, with remaining parts taken from reference TRBV30 and TRBJ1-2, reads SQTIHQWPATLVQPVGSPLSLECTVEGTSNPNLYWYRQAAGRGLQLLFYSVGIGQISSEVPQNLSASRPQDRQFILSSKKLLLSDSGFYLCAWSPTTAKIGGYTFGSGTRLTVV.